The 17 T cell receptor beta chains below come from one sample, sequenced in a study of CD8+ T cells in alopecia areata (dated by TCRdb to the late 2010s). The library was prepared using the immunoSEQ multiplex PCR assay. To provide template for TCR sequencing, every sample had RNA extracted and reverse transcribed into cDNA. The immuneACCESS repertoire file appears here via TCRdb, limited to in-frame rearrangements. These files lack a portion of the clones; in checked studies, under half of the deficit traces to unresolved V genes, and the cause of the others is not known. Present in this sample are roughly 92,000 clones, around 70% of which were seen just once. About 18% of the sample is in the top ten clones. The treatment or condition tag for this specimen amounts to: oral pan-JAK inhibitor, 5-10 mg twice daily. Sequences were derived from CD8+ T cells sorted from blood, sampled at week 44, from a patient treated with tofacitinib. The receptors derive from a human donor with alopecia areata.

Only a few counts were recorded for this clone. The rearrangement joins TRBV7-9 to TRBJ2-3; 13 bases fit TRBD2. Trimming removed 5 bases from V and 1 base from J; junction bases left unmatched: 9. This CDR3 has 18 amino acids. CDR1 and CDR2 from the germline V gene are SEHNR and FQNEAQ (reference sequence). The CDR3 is CASSQTYGLAGGTDTQYF. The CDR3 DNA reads TGTGCCAGCAGCCAGACCTACGGACTAGCGGGGGGCACAGATACGCAGTATTTT.

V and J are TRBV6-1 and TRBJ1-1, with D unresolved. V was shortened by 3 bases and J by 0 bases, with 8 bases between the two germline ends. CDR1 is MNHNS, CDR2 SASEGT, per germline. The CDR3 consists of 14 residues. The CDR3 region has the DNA TGTGCCAGCAGTGAGCCCGGCATGAACACTGAAGCTTTCTTT. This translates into CASSEPGMNTEAFF.

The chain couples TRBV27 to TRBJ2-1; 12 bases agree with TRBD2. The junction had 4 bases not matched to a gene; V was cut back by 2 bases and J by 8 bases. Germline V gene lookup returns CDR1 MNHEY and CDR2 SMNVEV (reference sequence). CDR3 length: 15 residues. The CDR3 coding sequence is TGTGCCAGCAGTTTAACTAGCGGGGGGTTTCATGAGCAGTTCTTC. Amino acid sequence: CASSLTSGGFHEQFF.

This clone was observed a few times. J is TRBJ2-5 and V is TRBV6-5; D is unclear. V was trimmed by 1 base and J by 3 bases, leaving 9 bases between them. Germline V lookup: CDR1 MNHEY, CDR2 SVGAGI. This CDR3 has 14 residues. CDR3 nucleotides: TGTGCCAGCAGTTACTTGGGTAGAAAAGAGACCCAGTACTTC. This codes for CASSYLGRKETQYF.

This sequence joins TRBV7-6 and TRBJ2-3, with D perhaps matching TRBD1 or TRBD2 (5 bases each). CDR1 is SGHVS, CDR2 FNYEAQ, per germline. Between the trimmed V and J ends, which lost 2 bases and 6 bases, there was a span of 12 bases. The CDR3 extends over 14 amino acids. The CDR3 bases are TGTGCCAGCAGCTTATCGGGGCGAATGGATACGCAGTATTTT. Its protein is CASSLSGRMDTQYF.

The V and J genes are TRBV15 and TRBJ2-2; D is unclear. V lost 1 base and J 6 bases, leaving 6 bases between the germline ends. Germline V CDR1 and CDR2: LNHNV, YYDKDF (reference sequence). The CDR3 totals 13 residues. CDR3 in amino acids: CATSRAQPGELFF. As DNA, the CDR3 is TGTGCCACCAGCAGAGCCCAACCCGGGGAGCTGTTTTTT.

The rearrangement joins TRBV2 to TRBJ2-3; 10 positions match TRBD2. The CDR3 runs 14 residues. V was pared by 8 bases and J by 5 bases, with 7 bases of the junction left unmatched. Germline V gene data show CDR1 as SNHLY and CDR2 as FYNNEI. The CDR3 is CASRLAGARDTQYF. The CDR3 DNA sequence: TGTGCCAGCCGTCTAGCGGGGGCCCGAGATACGCAGTATTTT.

The CDR3 reads CASSDSKEGTQYF. DNA for the CDR3: TGTGCCAGCAGTGACTCGAAGGAGGGTACGCAGTATTTT. The chain combines TRBV6-4 with TRBJ2-3; D may be TRBD2 (6 bases). V was clipped by 0 bases and J by 8 bases, with 9 bases between them. The CDR3 contains 13 residues. The germline CDR1 and CDR2 sequences are MRHNA and SNTAGT.

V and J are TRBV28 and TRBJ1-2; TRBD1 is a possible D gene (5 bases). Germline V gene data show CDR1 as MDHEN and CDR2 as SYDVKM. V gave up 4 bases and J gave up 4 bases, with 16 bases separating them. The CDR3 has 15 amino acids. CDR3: CASSSRAFGLYGYTF. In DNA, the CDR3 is TGTGCCAGCAGTTCCAGGGCTTTCGGTCTCTATGGCTACACCTTC.

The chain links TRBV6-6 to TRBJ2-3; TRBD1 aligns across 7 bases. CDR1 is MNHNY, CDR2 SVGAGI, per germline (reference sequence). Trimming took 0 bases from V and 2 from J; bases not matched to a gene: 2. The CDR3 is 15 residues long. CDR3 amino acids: CASSYSTGLTDTQYF. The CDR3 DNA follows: TGTGCCAGCAGTTACTCGACAGGGCTCACAGATACGCAGTATTTT.

CDR3 DNA: TGTGCCAGCAGCCAAAATACAGGGAACGTCTACGAGCAGTACTTC. Encoded protein: CASSQNTGNVYEQYF. The gene calls are TRBV6-5 and TRBJ2-7; tentative D call: TRBD1 (6 bases). Between the trimmed V and J ends, which lost 6 bases and 3 bases, there was a span of 18 bases. The V gene's germline CDR1 is MNHEY and CDR2 SVGAGI. The CDR3 has 15 amino acids.

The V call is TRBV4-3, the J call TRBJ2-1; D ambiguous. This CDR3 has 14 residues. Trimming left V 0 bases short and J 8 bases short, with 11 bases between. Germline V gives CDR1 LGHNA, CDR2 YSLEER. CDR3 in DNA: TGCGCCAGCAGCCAAGATGGTGCGGTTGATGAGCAGTTCTTC. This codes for CASSQDGAVDEQFF.

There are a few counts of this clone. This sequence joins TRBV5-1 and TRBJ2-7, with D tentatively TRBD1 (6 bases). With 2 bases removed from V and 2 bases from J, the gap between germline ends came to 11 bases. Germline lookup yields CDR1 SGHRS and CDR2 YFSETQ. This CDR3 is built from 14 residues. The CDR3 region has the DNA TGCGCCAGCAGCTTTGGGGGCCGAACCTACGAGCAGTACTTC. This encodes CASSFGGRTYEQYF. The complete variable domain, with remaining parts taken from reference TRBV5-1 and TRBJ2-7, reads KAGVTQTPRYLIKTRGQQVTLSCSPISGHRSVSWYQQTPGQGLQFLFEYFSETQRNKGNFPGRFSGRQFSNSRSEMNVSTLELGDSALYLCASSFGGRTYEQYFGPGTRLTVT.

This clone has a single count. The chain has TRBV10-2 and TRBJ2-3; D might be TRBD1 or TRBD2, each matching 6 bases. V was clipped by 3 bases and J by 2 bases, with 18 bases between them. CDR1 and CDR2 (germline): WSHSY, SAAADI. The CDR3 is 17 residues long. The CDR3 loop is CASSDPLGRGHTDTQYF. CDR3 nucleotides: TGCGCCAGCAGTGATCCCCTAGGGCGGGGACACACAGATACGCAGTATTTT.

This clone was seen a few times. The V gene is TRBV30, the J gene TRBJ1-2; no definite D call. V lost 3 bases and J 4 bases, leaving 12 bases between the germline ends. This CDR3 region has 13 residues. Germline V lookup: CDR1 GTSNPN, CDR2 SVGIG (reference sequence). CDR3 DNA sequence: TGTGCCTGGAGGGACGGATTCGTCTATGGCTACACCTTC. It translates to CAWRDGFVYGYTF.

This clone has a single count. The CDR3 DNA follows: TGTGCCAGCAGCTTAGGGAGCAGGAGCTCCTACAATGAGCAGTTCTTC. Its translation: CASSLGSRSSYNEQFF. V is TRBV11-2 and J is TRBJ2-1; D unclear. Per the germline V gene, CDR1 is SGHAT and CDR2 is FQNNGV. The V and J ends lost 1 base and 0 bases respectively, with 10 bases between them. There are 16 residues in the CDR3.

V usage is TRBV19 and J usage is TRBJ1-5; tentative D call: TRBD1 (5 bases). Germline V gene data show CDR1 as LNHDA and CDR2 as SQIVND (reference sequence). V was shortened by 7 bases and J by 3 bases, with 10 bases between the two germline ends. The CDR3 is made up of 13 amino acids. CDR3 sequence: CASKIRDNQPQHF. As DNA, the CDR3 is TGTGCCAGTAAGATCAGGGACAATCAGCCCCAGCATTTT.